The 23 T cell receptor beta chains presented below share a single source sample, sequenced in a study of blood T cell repertoires in COVID-19. The protocol was immunoSEQ multiplex PCR, while the TCRdb copy is restricted to in-frame clones and leaves out a portion. The data contain 200,000 to 300,000 clones, about nine tenths of them singletons. The specimen sequenced was peripheral blood. The receptors shown here come from a middle-aged woman who had recovered from COVID-19.

This chain joins TRBV3-1 (or the pseudogene TRBV3-2) and TRBJ1-1; no definite D call. The CDR3 is made up of 13 amino acids. V gave up 4 bases and J gave up 4 bases, with 10 bases separating them. Looked up from germline, CDR1 is LGHDT and CDR2 is YNNKEL (reference sequence). The CDR3 loop reads CASSPLSRTEAFF. As DNA, the CDR3 is TGTGCCAGCAGCCCCCTCAGTCGCACTGAAGCTTTCTTT.

The chain is built from TRBV5-5 and TRBJ1-5; no clear D. Germline V lookup: CDR1 SGHKS, CDR2 YYEKEE (reference sequence). V dropped 0 bases and J dropped 2 bases, with 15 bases sitting between them. The CDR3 is 17 amino acids. CDR3 protein: CASSLAVTVGGNQPQHF. DNA for the CDR3: TGTGCCAGCAGCTTGGCGGTGACGGTGGGAGGCAATCAGCCCCAGCATTTT.

V is TRBV4-1 and J is TRBJ1-2; the match to TRBD1 covers 7 bases. Unmatched junction bases numbered 11, after V lost 1 base and J lost 6 bases. Per the germline V gene, CDR1 is MGHRA and CDR2 is YSYEKL. This CDR3 has 16 residues. CDR3 sequence reads: CASSQGTGITGDGYTF. CDR3 nucleotides: TGCGCCAGCAGCCAAGGGACTGGGATAACAGGGGATGGCTACACCTTC.

V is TRBV7-9 and J is TRBJ1-1; possibly TRBD1 for D (6 bases). This CDR3 contains 17 residues. V was cut by 5 bases and J by 0 bases, with 19 bases left in between. Germline V CDR1 and CDR2: SEHNR, FQNEAQ (reference sequence). For the CDR3, the DNA is TGTGCCAGCAGCCAACGGGGCAAGAGGGGGATGAACACTGAAGCTTTCTTT. Its protein is CASSQRGKRGMNTEAFF.

This chain connects TRBV19 to TRBJ1-1; 10 bases fit TRBD1. Germline V gene lookup returns CDR1 LNHDA and CDR2 SQIVND (reference sequence). This CDR3 spans 14 amino acids. V gave up 5 bases and J gave up 12 bases; unmatched junction bases: 12. Here the CDR3 DNA reads TGTGCCAGTAGTGCTGTGACAGGGGGCGCTTCGACTTTCTTT. Translated, it gives CASSAVTGGASTFF.

This clone was detected once. The chain carries TRBV14 and TRBJ2-7; TRBD1 agrees at 9 bases. V lost 4 bases and J lost 4; bases outside the gene matches: 11. This CDR3 comprises 16 residues. CDR1 SGHDN and CDR2 FVKESK come from the germline V gene. The CDR3 reads CASSLDPGQGAYEQYF. The CDR3 nucleotides are TGTGCCAGCAGCCTAGATCCGGGACAGGGAGCTTACGAGCAGTACTTC.

This chain uses TRBV6-6 with TRBJ2-7, with D possibly matching TRBD1 (5 bases). The V gene's germline CDR1 is MNHNY and CDR2 SVGAGI (reference sequence). V gave up 7 bases and J gave up 2 bases, with 12 bases separating them. The CDR3 has 13 residues. CDR3 sequence reads: CASTMTAAYEQYF. The CDR3 region has the DNA TGTGCCAGCACCATGACAGCAGCCTACGAGCAGTACTTC.

This chain links TRBV6-6 with TRBJ2-7; unclear D gene. CDR1 MNHNY and CDR2 SVGAGI come from the germline V gene (reference sequence). V was clipped by 6 bases and J by 1 base, with 7 bases between them. The CDR3 is 12 amino acids. Written as DNA, the CDR3 is TGTGCCAGCAGCTCGAGGTCCTACGAGCAGTACTTC. Its translation is CASSSRSYEQYF.

V and J are TRBV4-1 and TRBJ1-6; TRBD1 aligns across 9 bases. This CDR3 comprises 15 residues. Germline V lookup: CDR1 MGHRA, CDR2 YSYEKL. V lost 8 bases, J lost 6 bases, and 8 bases stayed unmatched. CDR3 in amino acids: CASARGQGINSPLHF. CDR3 in DNA: TGCGCCAGCGCCCGGGGACAGGGTATTAATTCACCCCTCCACTTT.

This sequence joins TRBV29-1 and TRBJ2-5; D call uncertain. V lost 4 bases, J lost 1 base, and 7 bases lay in between. This CDR3 is built from 12 residues. CDR1 is SQVTM, CDR2 ANQGSEA, per germline. The CDR3 spells CSVAVAQETQYF. CDR3 nucleotides: TGCAGCGTTGCGGTAGCCCAAGAGACCCAGTACTTC.

The chain employs TRBV19 and TRBJ1-2; D gene uncertain. V dropped 3 bases and J dropped 1 base, with 9 bases sitting between them. The CDR3 has 14 amino acids. In germline, CDR1 is LNHDA, CDR2 SQIVND (reference sequence). The CDR3 DNA reads as TGTGCCAGTAGTATTTCAGGTTTTAACTATGGCTACACCTTC. Translated: CASSISGFNYGYTF.

This clone has at least ten counts. This chain links TRBV27 with TRBJ1-6, with D tentatively TRBD1 (6 bases). CDR1 is MNHEY and CDR2 is SMNVEV in the germline V gene (reference sequence). The CDR3 consists of 16 residues. The V end lost 7 bases, the J end lost 5 bases, and 18 bases lay between the germline ends. CDR3 amino acids: CASTSLQGMHNSPLHF. The CDR3 DNA sequence: TGTGCCAGCACCTCCCTACAGGGTATGCATAATTCACCCCTCCACTTT.

The sample holds a few counts of this clone. The rearrangement links TRBV3-1 (or the pseudogene TRBV3-2) to TRBJ1-2; 7 nucleotides match TRBD1. Unmatched junction bases numbered 5, after V lost 2 bases and J lost 11 bases. Germline CDR1 LGHDT, CDR2 YNNKEL (reference sequence). The CDR3 has 12 amino acids. The CDR3 DNA sequence: TGTGCCAGCAGCCAAACACAGGGGAGTTACACCTTC. Protein product: CASSQTQGSYTF.

This clone has more than one count but fewer than ten. The chain employs TRBV19 and TRBJ1-1; tentative D call: TRBD1 (5 bases). The CDR3 has 13 amino acids. Between the trimmed V and J ends, which lost 6 bases and 5 bases, there was a span of 13 bases. Germline lookup yields CDR1 LNHDA and CDR2 SQIVND (reference sequence). The CDR3 sequence: CASSSGMLTEAFF. CDR3 DNA sequence: TGTGCCAGTAGCTCAGGGATGTTGACTGAAGCTTTCTTT.

The chain is built from TRBV18 and TRBJ1-5; TRBD1 aligns across 8 bases. The CDR3 runs to 20 residues. V gave up 3 bases and J gave up 1 base; unmatched junction bases: 17. Germline-derived CDR1 and CDR2 are KGHSH and LQKENI. The CDR3 region has the DNA TGTGCCAGCTCACCCTACGGGTCTCCCCAGGGGGCTCGGAGCAATCAGCCCCAGCATTTT. Protein sequence: CASSPYGSPQGARSNQPQHF. Full variable domain (rest looked up from reference TRBV18 and TRBJ1-5): NAGVMQNPRHLVRRRGQEARLRCSPMKGHSHVYWYRQLPEEGLKFMVYLQKENIIDESGMPKERFSAEFPKEGPSILRIQQVVRGDSAAYFCASSPYGSPQGARSNQPQHFGDGTRLSIL.

The gene calls are TRBV7-9 and TRBJ2-1, with 9 bases aligning to TRBD2. The J segment lost 7 bases and the V segment lost 5 bases, leaving 15 bases of the junction unmatched. CDR1 is SEHNR and CDR2 is FQNEAQ in the germline V gene (reference sequence). This CDR3 comprises 17 residues. The CDR3 loop is CASSPPGWASGVNEQFF. The CDR3 DNA is TGTGCCAGCAGCCCGCCTGGCTGGGCTAGCGGGGTAAATGAGCAGTTCTTC. Using reference TRBV7-9 and TRBJ2-1 for the parts outside the CDR3, the full variable domain is DTGVSQNPRHKITKRGQNVTFRCDPISEHNRLYWYRQTLGQGPEFLTYFQNEAQLEKSRLLSDRFSAERPKGSFSTLEIQRTEQGDSAMYLCASSPPGWASGVNEQFFGPGTRLTVL.

The V and J genes are TRBV6-6 and TRBJ1-5, with D perhaps matching TRBD1 (5 bases). V lost 0 bases and J lost 9, with 18 bases in between. Germline V gives CDR1 MNHNY, CDR2 SVGAGI (reference sequence). This CDR3 comprises 16 residues. Here the CDR3 DNA reads TGTGCCAGCAGTTACTCCGAACTTAGGGGAAGTCGGCCCCAGCATTTT. Translating it yields CASSYSELRGSRPQHF.

This chain links TRBV7-2 with TRBJ2-7, with 7 bases fitting TRBD1. The V segment lost 4 bases and the J segment 3 bases; nucleotides outside the gene matches: 6. The CDR3 contains 14 residues. The V gene's germline CDR1 is SGHTA and CDR2 FQGNSA. DNA for the CDR3: TGTGCCAGCAGCTCCCCCGGGACAGACTACGAGCAGTACTTC. Its translation is CASSSPGTDYEQYF.

V is TRBV27 and J is TRBJ2-7, with 7 bases fitting TRBD1. The V segment lost 0 bases and the J segment 2 bases; nucleotides outside the gene matches: 4. From germline, CDR1 is MNHEY and CDR2 SMNVEV (reference sequence). The CDR3 totals 15 residues. For the CDR3, the DNA is TGTGCCAGCAGTTTATCGGCGACAGGGCCCTACGAGCAGTACTTC. This codes for CASSLSATGPYEQYF.

The V call is TRBV4-3, the J call TRBJ2-5, with 9 bases matching TRBD1. CDR3 size: 15 residues. J lost 2 bases, V lost 0 bases, and 1 base had no gene match. Germline V lookup: CDR1 LGHNA, CDR2 YSLEER. The CDR3 protein is CASSQDGTGQETQYF. In DNA, the CDR3 is TGCGCCAGCAGCCAAGACGGGACAGGGCAAGAGACCCAGTACTTC.

The chain combines TRBV6-1 with TRBJ2-3; 7 nucleotides line up with TRBD1. The CDR3 is made up of 16 amino acids. The V and J ends lost 4 bases and 2 bases, in that order; junction bases with no gene match: 9. CDR1 and CDR2 (germline): MNHNS, SASEGT. CDR3 sequence: CASSAQGVVHTDTQYF. For the CDR3, the DNA is TGTGCCAGCAGTGCTCAGGGGGTCGTACACACAGATACGCAGTATTTT.

The V call is TRBV5-6, the J call TRBJ2-7; unclear D gene. Germline V lookup: CDR1 SGHDT, CDR2 YYEEEE. V gave up 4 bases and J gave up 1 base, with 15 bases separating them. This CDR3 is 15 amino acids long. DNA for the CDR3: TGTGCCAGCAGCCCTGTCGTCTCAGCGTCCTACGAGCAGTACTTC. Encoded protein: CASSPVVSASYEQYF. Full variable domain (outside the CDR3, taken from reference TRBV5-6 and TRBJ2-7): DAGVTQSPTHLIKTRGQQVTLRCSPKSGHDTVSWYQQALGQGPQFIFQYYEEEERQRGNFPDRFSGHQFPNYSSELNVNALLLGDSALYLCASSPVVSASYEQYFGPGTRLTVT.

The V and J genes are TRBV3-1 (or the pseudogene TRBV3-2) and TRBJ2-1; TRBD2 matches 8 bases. V was clipped by 1 base and J by 6 bases; unmatched bases: 2. Germline lookup yields CDR1 LGHDT and CDR2 YNNKEL (reference sequence). This CDR3 has 14 amino acids. The CDR3 DNA reads TGTGCCAGCAGCCAAGTAACTAGCGGCAATGAGCAGTTCTTC. This encodes CASSQVTSGNEQFF.